This T cell receptor (gamma chain) was captured in a study of human gamma delta and Vdelta1 T cells (dated by TCRdb to between 2018 and 2020). As for the study more broadly: In this study, the researchers looked at Delta One T cells, which are Vd1+ gamma-delta T cells, to see how well they work as cytotoxic effectors against acute myeloid leukemia. Findings and caveats that apply to the study as a whole: Delta One T cells were reported as polyclonal and as showing broad cytotoxic targeting of acute myeloid leukemia.

On this clone itself: Its antigen remains undetermined. Base qualities are missing; no much larger clone stands one base away.

Library creation used PCR. The run used an Illumina MiSeq. TCRdb reprocessed the public reads with the caller CATT; rows with the same DNA were merged afterwards. Here the sample has about 8,700 gamma-chain clones; around 50% occur a single time. The top ten clonotypes cover less than 3% of the sample. V ends up 8 bases short and J 8 bases short, with an unmatched junction base count of 4. Its CDR3 holds 10 amino acids, cysteine through phenylalanine. Just CDR3 DNA is preserved here, 30 bases in frame from base 1. This chain joins TRGV10 to TRGJ1 or TRGJ2. TRGV10 is known as an ORF, though its function is uncertain. The clonotype comes from a human donor in good health. The sample taken for sequencing was Vdelta1 gamma-delta T cells from blood grown in culture (DOT cells). The intended sense of this specimen's cell subset or site label: Delta One T cells, in vitro expanded/differentiated Vd1+ gamma-delta T cells. The CDR3 corresponds to CAAWGNKKLF. The DNA sequence reads TGTGCTGCGTGGGGTAATAAGAAACTCTTT.